The present entry profiles one T cell receptor beta chain with its context. As yet, its antigen is unknown. V was clipped by 4 bases and J by 0 bases, with 17 bases between them. Germline CDR1 is MDHEN and CDR2 is SYDVKM. There are 17 residues in the CDR3. This entry belongs to a study of PD-1 blockade in classical Hodgkin lymphoma. On the study more broadly: The patients were dosed with nivolumab 3 mg/kg, infused intravenously every 2 weeks.

Sequencing was performed with immunoSEQ multiplex PCR; in TCRdb, only in-frame clones are kept and a portion is missing. The repertoire has about 40,000 clones, 80% to 90% of them found once; the top ten carry approximately 7.6%. Study-wide points: Complete responders showed a baseline diversity that resembled the diversity of newly diagnosed patients. A significant rise in TCR diversity by C4D1 was seen for CD4+ but not CD8+ cells.

All trial patients relapsed after autologous stem cell transplantation. The V and J genes are TRBV28 and TRBJ2-3; D assignment may be TRBD1 or TRBD2 (5 bases each). This TCR came from a human donor with classical Hodgkin lymphoma. Sequencing used peripheral blood mononuclear cells (PBMCs), obtained before the second cycle of nivolumab. The CDR3 here is CASSSPSLRDSTDTQYF. The CDR3 region has the DNA TGTGCCAGCAGTTCGCCCTCTCTTCGGGACAGCACAGATACGCAGTATTTT.